This T cell receptor beta chain was sequenced in a study of cytomegalovirus exposure and HLA in healthy donors. At the level of the study: A prior study identified 110 million or so unique TCR beta sequences from roughly 170 million T cells.

V was clipped by 0 bases and J by 9 bases; unmatched bases: 6. CDR1 is LNHDA, CDR2 SQIVND, per germline (reference sequence). The CDR3 length is 15 residues. Study-level points and caveats: Analysis performed later found 16,951 TCR beta sequences associated with HLA alleles at 0.05 false discovery rate.

Points on this clone: Its antigen is undetermined.

Primers for the PCR totalled 60 Vbeta and 13 Jbeta. The assay was immunoSEQ multiplex PCR, and TCRdb's table has in-frame clones only and misses some. The sample lists over 150,000 clones, approximately 67% seen once, with around 4.5% in the top ten. This rearrangement joins TRBV19 to TRBJ1-5; 9 nucleotides match TRBD1. The specimen was PBMCs. The clonotype originates from a young woman in good health and CMV-seropositive. The CDR3 region has the DNA TGTGCCAGTAGTATAGAGAGGACAGGGGTCTCGCCCCAGCATTTT. Translating gives CASSIERTGVSPQHF.